This T cell receptor beta chain is drawn from a study of blood T cell repertoires in COVID-19. Assay used: immunoSEQ multiplex PCR; TCRdb lists only in-frame clones, some missing. In the table there are 200,000 to 250,000 clones, about nine tenths of which are singletons. Everyone who took part was roughly 18 to 89 years old, and they came from fewer than 25 US areas. Germline CDR1 is SGHRS and CDR2 is YFSETQ. This CDR3 has 15 residues. Trimming removed 1 base at V and 2 bases at J, with 12 bases between. Sequencing used PBMCs or T cells enriched from blood (not recorded which). The chain links TRBV5-1 to TRBJ1-2; D is ambiguous. This clonotype was sampled from a woman aged 25-40 years with acute COVID-19. The CDR3: CASSLLPTTNYGYTF. Written as DNA, the CDR3 is TGCGCCAGCAGCTTGCTTCCCACGACAAACTATGGCTACACCTTC. The complete variable domain, with remaining parts taken from reference TRBV5-1 and TRBJ1-2, reads KAGVTQTPRYLIKTRGQQVTLSCSPISGHRSVSWYQQTPGQGLQFLFEYFSETQRNKGNFPGRFSGRQFSNSRSEMNVSTLELGDSALYLCASSLLPTTNYGYTFGSGTRLTVV.